This TCR beta chain was captured in a study of T cells in Graves' hyperthyroidism and ophthalmopathy. RNA transcripts were the template for amplifying TCR beta CDR3 regions. HTBI primers were the set used in a first-round RT-PCR of the TCR CDR3. TCRdb ran MiXCR on the multiplex PCR reads and lists one entry per CDR3 protein. The sample includes a few hundred thousand distinct CDR3 sequences, about 15% of them seen just once. Among the patients, aged 18 to 65, hyperthyroidism was newly diagnosed and had lasted under 2 months. Germline loops: CDR1 LGHDT, CDR2 YNNKEL (reference sequence). This CDR3 has 15 amino acids. V lost 4 bases, J lost 1 base, and 4 bases stayed unmatched.

Sequenced input: blood. This sequence originates from a woman aged 30 to 39 with Graves' hyperthyroidism. V is TRBV3-1 and J is TRBJ1-5; 7 bases are a match to TRBD1. The CDR3 DNA reads as TGTGCCAGCAGCCGGGACAGTATAAGCAATCAGCCCCAGCATTTT. Amino acid sequence: CASSRDSISNQPQHF.